This entry lists 7 T cell receptor beta chains sequenced from one sample in a study of spatial heterogeneity in lung cancer. TCRdb processed the 5' RACE reads anew with MiXCR; each CDR3 protein has one entry. There are 100,000 or so distinct CDR3 sequences in the sample; approximately 4.4% occur only once, and 21% lies in the top ten. The time point denotes: sample taken at primary tumor resection. No antigen has been assigned to these receptors. Study-level points and caveats: One measure, the expanded intratumoral alpha and beta TCR count, tracked tumor mutation counts.

Sample: lung tumor tissue, taken at surgery. These receptors came from a male donor with early-stage non-small cell lung cancer.

This clonotype was observed many times. The V gene is TRBV20-1, the J gene TRBJ2-1; a possible D gene is TRBD1 (6 bases). V shed 7 bases and J shed 7 bases, with 17 bases lying between them. The germline V gene encodes CDR1 DFQATT and CDR2 SNEGSKA (reference sequence). The CDR3 consists of 13 residues. The CDR3 DNA follows: TGCAGTGTGGGTCGACAGGAGAAGAATGAGCAGTTCTTC. It specifies CSVGRQEKNEQFF.

The sample holds a few counts of this clonotype. The chain is built from TRBV27 and TRBJ1-1; TRBD1 is a possible D gene (5 bases). CDR3 length: 12 amino acids. From germline, CDR1 is MNHEY and CDR2 SMNVEV (reference sequence). V lost 6 bases and J 11 bases, leaving 16 bases between the germline ends. CDR3 loop: CASSLFGGPAFF. In DNA, the CDR3 is TGTGCCAGCAGCCTATTTGGGGGTCCGGCTTTCTTT.

This clonotype was recorded at least ten times. V usage is TRBV5-1 and J usage is TRBJ2-1; D uncertain. Germline CDR1 is SGHRS and CDR2 is YFSETQ. The CDR3 has 15 amino acids. Trimming stripped 0 bases from V and 0 bases from J, with 7 bases between. CDR3 in DNA: TGCGCCAGCAGCTTGGAGGCAAGCTCCTACAATGAGCAGTTCTTC. Protein sequence: CASSLEASSYNEQFF.

This clonotype was found many times. The rearrangement links TRBV6-5 to TRBJ2-1; D remains ambiguous. Germline V gene lookup returns CDR1 MNHEY and CDR2 SVGAGI. V was clipped by 6 bases and J by 7 bases, with 7 bases between them. The CDR3 consists of 11 residues. CDR3 amino acids: CASSWKNEQFF. Written as DNA, the CDR3 is TGTGCCAGCAGCTGGAAAAATGAGCAGTTCTTC.

This clonotype was counted ten times or more. The V call is TRBV12-3 or TRBV12-4, the J call TRBJ1-2; the D is unclear. V lost 10 bases, J lost 2 bases, and 11 bases lay in between. The CDR3 has 12 residues. The CDR3 nucleotides are TGTGCCACCACATTGGGAAACTATGGCTACACCTTC. The encoded protein is CATTLGNYGYTF.

This clonotype was seen more than once but under ten times. The chain uses TRBV7-2 and TRBJ2-7; D ambiguous. The V end lost 1 base, the J end lost 7 bases, and 14 bases lay between the germline ends. The CDR3 contains 14 residues. The germline gives CDR1 SGHTA, CDR2 FQGNSA. Here the CDR3 reads CASSLVPVVVEQYF. CDR3 nucleotides: TGTGCCAGCAGCTTAGTGCCTGTTGTGGTAGAGCAGTACTTC.

This clonotype was seen repeatedly, ten times or more. The CDR3 protein is CSVELAGVDTQYF. In nucleotides, the CDR3 is TGCAGCGTGGAACTAGCGGGAGTGGATACGCAGTATTTT. The rearrangement uses TRBV29-1 and TRBJ2-3, with 11 bases lining up with TRBD2. Germline V gene data show CDR1 as SQVTM and CDR2 as ANQGSEA. This CDR3 has 13 amino acids. With V trimmed by 6 bases and J by 6 bases, 5 bases remained unmatched.